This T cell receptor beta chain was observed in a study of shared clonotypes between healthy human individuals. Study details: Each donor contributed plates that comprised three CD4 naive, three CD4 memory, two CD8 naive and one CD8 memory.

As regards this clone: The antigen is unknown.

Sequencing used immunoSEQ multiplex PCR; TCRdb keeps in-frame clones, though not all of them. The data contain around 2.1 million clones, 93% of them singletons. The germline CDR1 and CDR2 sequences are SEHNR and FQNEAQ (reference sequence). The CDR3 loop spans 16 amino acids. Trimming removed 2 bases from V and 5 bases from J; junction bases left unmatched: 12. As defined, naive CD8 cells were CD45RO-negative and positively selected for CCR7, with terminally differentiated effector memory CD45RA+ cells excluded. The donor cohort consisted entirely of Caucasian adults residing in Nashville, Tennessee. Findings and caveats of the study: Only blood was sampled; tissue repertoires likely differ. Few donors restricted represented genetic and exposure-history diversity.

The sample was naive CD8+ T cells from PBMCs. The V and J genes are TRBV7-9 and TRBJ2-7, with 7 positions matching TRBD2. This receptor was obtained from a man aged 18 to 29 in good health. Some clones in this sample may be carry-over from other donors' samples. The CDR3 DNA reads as TGTGCCAGCAGCTTATACTCCTGGGAGGGTCGGAACGAGCAGTACTTC. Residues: CASSLYSWEGRNEQYF. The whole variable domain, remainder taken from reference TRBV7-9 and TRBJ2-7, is DTGVSQNPRHKITKRGQNVTFRCDPISEHNRLYWYRQTLGQGPEFLTYFQNEAQLEKSRLLSDRFSAERPKGSFSTLEIQRTEQGDSAMYLCASSLYSWEGRNEQYFGPGTRLTVT.